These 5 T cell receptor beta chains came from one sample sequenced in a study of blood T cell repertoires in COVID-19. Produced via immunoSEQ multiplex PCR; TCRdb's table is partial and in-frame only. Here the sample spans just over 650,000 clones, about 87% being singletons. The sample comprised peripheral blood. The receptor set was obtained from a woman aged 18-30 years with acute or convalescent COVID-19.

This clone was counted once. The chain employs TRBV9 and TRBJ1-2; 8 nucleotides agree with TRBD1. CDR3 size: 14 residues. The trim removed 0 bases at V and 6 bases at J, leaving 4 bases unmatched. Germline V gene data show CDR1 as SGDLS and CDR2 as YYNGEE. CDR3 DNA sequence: TGTGCCAGCAGCGTAGGCAGCAGGGGGCATGGCTACACCTTC. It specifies CASSVGSRGHGYTF.

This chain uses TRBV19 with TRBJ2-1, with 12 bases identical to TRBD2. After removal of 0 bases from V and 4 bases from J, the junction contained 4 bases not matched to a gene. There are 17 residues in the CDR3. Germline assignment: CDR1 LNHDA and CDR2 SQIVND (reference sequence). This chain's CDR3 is CASSIDRTSGAYNEQFF. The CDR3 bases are TGTGCCAGTAGTATAGACCGGACTAGCGGGGCTTACAATGAGCAGTTCTTC. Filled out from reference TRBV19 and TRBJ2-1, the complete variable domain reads DGGITQSPKYLFRKEGQNVTLSCEQNLNHDAMYWYRQDPGQGLRLIYYSQIVNDFQKGDIAEGYSVSREKKESFPLTVTSAQKNPTAFYLCASSIDRTSGAYNEQFFGPGTRLTVL.

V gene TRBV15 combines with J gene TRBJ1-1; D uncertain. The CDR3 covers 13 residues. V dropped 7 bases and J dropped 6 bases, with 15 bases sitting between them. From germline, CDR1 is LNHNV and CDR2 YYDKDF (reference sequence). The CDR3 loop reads CATIGRGSPEAFF. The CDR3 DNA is TGTGCCACCATCGGACGGGGAAGCCCTGAAGCTTTCTTT.

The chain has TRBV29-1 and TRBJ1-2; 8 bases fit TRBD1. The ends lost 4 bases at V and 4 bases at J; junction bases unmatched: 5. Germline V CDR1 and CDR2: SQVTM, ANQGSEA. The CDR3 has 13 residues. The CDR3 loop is CSVAGQGGYGYTF. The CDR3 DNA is TGCAGCGTTGCAGGACAGGGTGGCTATGGCTACACCTTC.

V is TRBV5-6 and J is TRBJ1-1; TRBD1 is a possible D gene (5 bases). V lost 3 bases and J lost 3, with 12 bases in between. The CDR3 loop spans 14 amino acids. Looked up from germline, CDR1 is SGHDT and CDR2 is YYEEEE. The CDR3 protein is CASSSWTRDTEAFF. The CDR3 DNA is TGTGCCAGCAGCTCCTGGACCAGGGACACTGAAGCTTTCTTT. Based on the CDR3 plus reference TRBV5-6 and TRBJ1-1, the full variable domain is DAGVTQSPTHLIKTRGQQVTLRCSPKSGHDTVSWYQQALGQGPQFIFQYYEEEERQRGNFPDRFSGHQFPNYSSELNVNALLLGDSALYLCASSSWTRDTEAFFGQGTRLTVV.